This entry describes one T cell receptor (beta chain). The data belong to a study of blood T cell repertoires in COVID-19. The data were produced by immunoSEQ multiplex PCR, yet TCRdb's version contains in-frame clones alone and is incomplete. This table holds around 150,000 clones, around 84% found once. CDR3 length: 13 amino acids. Germline V CDR1 and CDR2: SNHLY, FYNNEI. The ends were cut back, 5 bases at V and 7 bases at J, with 14 bases in the middle. The V call is TRBV2, the J call TRBJ1-2; possible D gene TRBD1, 6 bases. The sequenced material came from peripheral blood. This TCR was recovered from a man aged 25 to 40 with COVID-19, enrolled during active disease. CDR3 residues: CASSNPGGAGYTF. The CDR3 DNA reads TGTGCCAGCAGTAATCCCGGGGGGGCTGGCTACACCTTC.